This TCR beta chain was documented in a study of blood T cells in healthy people across ages (dated by TCRdb to between 2014 and 2017). The study in broad terms: Template switching captured roughly one uniquely barcoded TCR beta cDNA molecule per two T cells in model experiments. The study analyzed two additional independent replicas of 1 million unique cDNA reads from the same blood draw for two donors, one aged 18 to 30 and one aged 80 or older. The study measured age-related changes in TCR beta repertoire diversity using deep sequencing normalized with unique cDNA molecular identifiers. The donors were split into four age groups: young (average 16 years), middle-aged (roughly 39), aged (about 62) and long-lived (approximately 89).

The roughly 39 donors, aged 6 to 90 years, were systemically healthy Caucasian individuals from Russia. Each donor gave about 9.8 milliliters of peripheral blood, drawn into EDTA-treated Vacutainer tubes. PBMCs were isolated by Ficoll-Paque density-gradient centrifugation, with at least 6 million obtained per sample. Total RNA was extracted from PBMCs with Trizol reagent, with at least 5.5 micrograms obtained per sample. For every donor, flow cytometry on a PBMC aliquot measured the percentage of naive CD45RAhigh/CD27high T cells. Library method: 5' RACE. TCRdb shows the sequencer as Illumina HiSeq 2500. A second PCR of about 7 to 12 cycles was run with a J-beta primer mix and a sample-barcoded 5' primer. Each TCR beta cDNA molecule received a unique molecular identifier from a template-switch 5' adaptor carrying 12 random nucleotides. At least 2.5 million CDR3-containing paired-end reads were obtained from each sample. All of the RNA was converted into first-strand cDNA using the Mint cDNA synthesis kit, with a TRBC-specific oligonucleotide serving as the primer. Following uracil-DNA glycosylase treatment, a first 18-cycle PCR with universal primers M1SS and BC2_uni_R was performed on all cDNA. On the study's bioinformatics: For normalization, 1 million high-quality reads, each with a distinct molecular identifier, were randomly selected from each sample. Reads with shared molecular identifiers were discarded instead of being binned into consensus sequences. MiTCR, with a Q25 quality threshold and the strictest error-elimination algorithm, was used for CDR3 identification, clonotype clustering and error correction. Lower-bound total TCR beta diversity was estimated with a nonparametric unseen species model using Euler transformation. Clones were called with MiXCR by TCRdb after fastp trimmed the public reads at Q25, and only in-frame beta chains were retained. Every distinct CDR3 protein forms one entry, paired with its most common genes and DNA. The V and J calls and clone size come from TCRdb's table, not from the authors' own analysis. The sample contains some 890,000 distinct CDR3 sequences, roughly 29% of them found a single time. The top ten hold roughly a tenth of the sample.

Points the paper makes about the study in general: Compared with the aged group, more naive CD4+ T cells, fewer expanded clones and increased TCR diversity were shown by the long-lived group, suggesting age selection. Estimates of total diversity from one million sequenced T cells were regarded as lower bounds and underestimates. Since profiling was done on bulk unsorted PBMCs, naive and antigen-experienced compartments could not be conclusively compared. Observed TCR beta diversity per million T cells fell roughly linearly with age, and a significant reduction was already apparent by age roughly 40. Observed TCR beta diversity correlated strongly with the percentage of naive T cells measured by flow cytometry. Donor CMV infection status was unknown, potentially confounding age-related changes in expanded clonotypes.

In this sample, this clonotype turned up a few times. Its antigen remains undetermined. No clone much larger than this one lies a single base away; base qualities are absent. The same data also contributed to another study, on T cells of mothers and their children. As that second paper reports: Donors were nine systemically healthy Caucasian individuals: three mothers and their six children. cDNA synthesis used all of the extracted RNA, with around 1.5 ug of RNA in each 15 ul reaction. In the second PCR, the M1S primer added sample barcodes and 2-4 random nucleotides. More than 8 million TCR beta CDR3 reads were obtained from each mother, and roughly 3.1 million reads were obtained from each child. TCR recombination output is similarly shaped by thymic selection in related and unrelated pairs, with a minor effect exerted by inherited differences. Normalized repertoire overlap was always found to be slightly, but never significantly, higher in related mother-child pairs than in unrelated mother-child pairs. No persistent microchimeric T cell clones were detected, at a sensitivity of 80 to 100 clones per million clonotypes. The study used deep NGS to compare TCR beta repertoires of mothers and children, seeking features distinguishing related mother-child pairs from unrelated individuals. On average, the children were approximately 11 +/- 4 years old, while the mothers were around 42 +/- 4 years old. After adapter ligation with NEBNext reagents, the libraries were sequenced on Illumina HiSeq 2000 with 100+100 nt paired-end reads. To avoid cross-contamination, the mother libraries and the child libraries were prepared a month apart and sequenced in separate runs. For each donor, somewhere between 500,000 and 2,000,000 distinct TCR beta clonotypes were identified. Naive TCR beta clonotypes were estimated from low-frequency clonotypes matched to each donor's FACS-determined naive share, without sorting.

Sequenced: blood. This clonotype was obtained from a woman aged 40-49 years in good health.

The CDR3 region has the sequence CASSPSWGRSYEQYF. The DNA sequence is as follows: TGTGCCAGCAGCCCGTCTTGGGGGAGGTCCTACGAGCAGTACTTC. The receptor chain draws on TRBV7-3 and TRBJ2-7, and possibly TRBD2, on 6 matching bases. The germline V gene gives CDR1 as SGHTA and CDR2 as FQGTGA. V lost 5 bases and J lost 1 base; the stretch between them is 15 bases long. There are 15 amino acids in the CDR3, from cysteine to phenylalanine inclusive. Only the CDR3 DNA stays, 45 bases, in frame from base 1.